These 5 T cell receptor beta chains were sequenced from one sample in a study of OX40 agonist ivuxolimab in advanced cancers. Clones were sequenced by immunoSEQ multiplex PCR, and TCRdb holds only the in-frame ones, with some missing. Seen here are some 50,000 clones, roughly 88% observed once, and the top ten hold about a fifth. Specimen: CD4+ or CD8+ T cells sorted from blood, collected in a trial of the OX40 agonist ivuxolimab. Receptors originate from an adult with an advanced solid tumor such as melanoma, head and neck, liver or kidney cancer.

J is TRBJ1-1 and V is TRBV19, with D perhaps matching TRBD1 (5 bases). The CDR3 totals 15 residues. With 3 bases removed from V and 7 bases from J, the gap between germline ends came to 18 bases. Per germline, CDR1 LNHDA and CDR2 SQIVND (reference sequence). The CDR3 loop reads CASSMPSGGANEAFF. DNA for the CDR3: TGTGCCAGTAGTATGCCGTCCGGGGGAGCTAATGAAGCTTTCTTT.

This clone was counted once. The V and J genes are TRBV5-6 and TRBJ2-7, with TRBD1 matching over 7 bases. CDR1 is SGHDT, CDR2 YYEEEE, per germline. This CDR3 has 16 residues. V shed 0 bases and J 2 bases; nucleotides not matched to a gene: 8. The CDR3 loop is CASSLGQDRPTYEQYF. The CDR3 DNA follows: TGTGCCAGCAGCTTGGGTCAGGACAGGCCGACCTACGAGCAGTACTTC.

The CDR3 reads CATASSIGGNEKLFF. CDR3 nucleotides: TGCGCCACTGCGTCATCGATTGGGGGTAATGAAAAACTGTTTTTT. The J gene is TRBJ1-4, the V gene TRBV4-1; D is perhaps TRBD1 (5 bases). The CDR3 covers 15 residues. V was trimmed by 10 bases and J by 4 bases, leaving 19 bases between them. The germline CDR1 and CDR2 sequences are MGHRA and YSYEKL.

The sample holds one count of this clone. The chain is built from TRBV5-4 and TRBJ2-1; the D is unclear. This CDR3 contains 12 residues. With 0 bases removed from V and 7 bases from J, the gap between germline ends came to 5 bases. Germline CDR1 is SGHNT and CDR2 is YYREEE (reference sequence). The DNA of the CDR3 is TGTGCCAGCAGCTTGGACGGGAATGAGCAGTTCTTC. Residues: CASSLDGNEQFF.

The chain joins TRBV27 to TRBJ2-2; D gene uncertain. Germline V gene data show CDR1 as MNHEY and CDR2 as SMNVEV (reference sequence). The CDR3 spans 16 residues. V was clipped by 4 bases and J by 2 bases, with 14 bases between them. The CDR3: CASSSRDFLNTGELFF. The CDR3 nucleotides read TGTGCCAGCAGTTCCCGTGACTTCCTTAACACCGGGGAGCTGTTTTTT.